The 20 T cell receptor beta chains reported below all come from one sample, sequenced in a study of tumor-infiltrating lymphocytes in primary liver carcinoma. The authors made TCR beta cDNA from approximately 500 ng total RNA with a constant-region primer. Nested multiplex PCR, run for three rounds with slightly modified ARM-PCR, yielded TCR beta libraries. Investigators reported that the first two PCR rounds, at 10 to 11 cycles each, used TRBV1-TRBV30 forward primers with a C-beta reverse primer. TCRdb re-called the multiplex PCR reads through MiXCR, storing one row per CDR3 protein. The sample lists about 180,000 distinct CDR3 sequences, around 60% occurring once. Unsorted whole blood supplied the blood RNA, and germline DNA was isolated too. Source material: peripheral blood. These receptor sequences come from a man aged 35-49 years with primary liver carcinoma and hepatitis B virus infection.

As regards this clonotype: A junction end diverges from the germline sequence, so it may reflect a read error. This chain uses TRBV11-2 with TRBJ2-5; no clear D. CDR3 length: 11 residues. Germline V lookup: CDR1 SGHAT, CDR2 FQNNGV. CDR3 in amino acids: CVSSPAKTQYF. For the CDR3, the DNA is TGTGTCAGCAGCCCCGCGAAGACCCAGTACTTC.

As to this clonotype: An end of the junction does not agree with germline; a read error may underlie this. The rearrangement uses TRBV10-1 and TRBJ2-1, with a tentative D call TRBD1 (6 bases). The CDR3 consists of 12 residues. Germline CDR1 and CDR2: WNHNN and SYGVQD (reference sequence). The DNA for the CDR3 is TGCGCCAGCAAGGACAGTGGGAATGGGCAGTTCTTC. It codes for CASKDSGNGQFF.

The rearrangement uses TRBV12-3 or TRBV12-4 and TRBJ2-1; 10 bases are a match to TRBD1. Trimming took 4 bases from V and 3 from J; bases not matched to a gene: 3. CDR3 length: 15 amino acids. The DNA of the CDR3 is TGTGCCAGCAGTTCCGGACAGGGGGGCTACAATGAGCAGTTCTTC. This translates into CASSSGQGGYNEQFF.

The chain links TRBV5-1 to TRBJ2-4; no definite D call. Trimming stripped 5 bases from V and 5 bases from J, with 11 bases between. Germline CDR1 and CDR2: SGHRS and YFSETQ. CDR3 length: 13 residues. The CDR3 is CASRVQGQNIQYF. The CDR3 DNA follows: TGCGCCAGCAGGGTCCAAGGACAAAACATTCAGTACTTC.

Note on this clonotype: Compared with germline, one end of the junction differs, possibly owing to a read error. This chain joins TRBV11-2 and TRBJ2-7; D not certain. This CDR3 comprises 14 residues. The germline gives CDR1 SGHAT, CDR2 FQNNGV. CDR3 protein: CASRLTGGAYEEYF. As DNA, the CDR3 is TGTGCCAGCAGGTTAACCGGTGGAGCCTACGAGGAGTACTTC.

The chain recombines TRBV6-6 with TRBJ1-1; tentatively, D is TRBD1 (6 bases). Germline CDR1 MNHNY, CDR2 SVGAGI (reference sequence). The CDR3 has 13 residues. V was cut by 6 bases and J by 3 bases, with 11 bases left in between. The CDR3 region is CASSGQGYTEAFF. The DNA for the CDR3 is TGTGCCAGCAGCGGCCAGGGGTACACTGAAGCTTTCTTT.

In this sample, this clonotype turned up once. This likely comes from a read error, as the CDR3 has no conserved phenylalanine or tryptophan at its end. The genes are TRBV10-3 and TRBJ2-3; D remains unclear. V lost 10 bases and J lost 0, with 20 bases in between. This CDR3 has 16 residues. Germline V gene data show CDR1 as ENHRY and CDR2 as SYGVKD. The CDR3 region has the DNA TGTGCCACCACGCCGGCCCCTGGGCCTAGCACAGATACGCAGTATTAT. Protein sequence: CATTPAPGPSTDTQYY.

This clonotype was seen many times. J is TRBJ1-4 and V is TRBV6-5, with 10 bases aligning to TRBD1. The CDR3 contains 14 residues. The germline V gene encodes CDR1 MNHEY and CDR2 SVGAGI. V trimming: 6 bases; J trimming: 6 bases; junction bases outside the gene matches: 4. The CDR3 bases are TGTGCCAGCAGCAAGGACAGGGGGGATGAAAAACTGTTTTTT. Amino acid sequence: CASSKDRGDEKLFF.

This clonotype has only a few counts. CDR3 in DNA: TGTGCCAGCAGTTACCCGGTTATAGGGTTGGGACACTCTGGAAACACCATATATTTT. Translating it yields CASSYPVIGLGHSGNTIYF. The chain employs TRBV6-5 and TRBJ1-3; tentative D call: TRBD1 (6 bases). Trimming cost V 2 bases and J 0 bases, with 20 bases left between them. CDR1 and CDR2 from the germline V gene are MNHEY and SVGAGI. The CDR3 covers 19 residues.

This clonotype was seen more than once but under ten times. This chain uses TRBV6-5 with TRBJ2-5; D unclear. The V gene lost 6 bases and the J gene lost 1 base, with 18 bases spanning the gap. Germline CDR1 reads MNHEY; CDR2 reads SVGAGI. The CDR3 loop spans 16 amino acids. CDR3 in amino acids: CASRPSLGNSQETQYF. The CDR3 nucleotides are TGTGCCAGCAGACCCTCTTTGGGGAATAGCCAAGAGACCCAGTACTTC.

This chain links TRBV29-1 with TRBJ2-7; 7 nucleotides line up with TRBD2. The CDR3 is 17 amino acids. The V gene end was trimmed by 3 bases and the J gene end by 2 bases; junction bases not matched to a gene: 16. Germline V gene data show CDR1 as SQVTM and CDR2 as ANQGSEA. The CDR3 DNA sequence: TGCAGCGTTGAGGGGGGGGACTTCAGTAGGGGCCCCTACGAGCAGTACTTC. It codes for CSVEGGDFSRGPYEQYF.

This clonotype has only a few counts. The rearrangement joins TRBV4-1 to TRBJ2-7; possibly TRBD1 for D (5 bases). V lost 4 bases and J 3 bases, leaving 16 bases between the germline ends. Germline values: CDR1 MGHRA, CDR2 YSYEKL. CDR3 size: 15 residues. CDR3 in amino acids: CASSRGHGPRYEQYF. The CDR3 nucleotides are TGCGCCAGCAGCCGAGGACATGGGCCCCGCTACGAGCAGTACTTC.

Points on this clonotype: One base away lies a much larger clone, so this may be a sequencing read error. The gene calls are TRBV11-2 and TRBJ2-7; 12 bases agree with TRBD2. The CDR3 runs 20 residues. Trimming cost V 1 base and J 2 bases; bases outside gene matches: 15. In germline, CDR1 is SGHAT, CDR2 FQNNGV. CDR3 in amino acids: CASSLVRPYGLAGNTYEQYF. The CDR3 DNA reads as TGTGCCAGCAGCTTAGTCCGCCCTTATGGACTAGCGGGAAACACCTACGAGCAGTACTTC.

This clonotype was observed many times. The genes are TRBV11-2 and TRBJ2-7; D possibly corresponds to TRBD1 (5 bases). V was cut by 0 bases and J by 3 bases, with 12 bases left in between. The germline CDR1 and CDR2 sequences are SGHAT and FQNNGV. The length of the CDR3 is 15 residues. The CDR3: CASSLEYTGIYEQYF. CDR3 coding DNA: TGTGCCAGCAGCTTAGAGTATACAGGAATCTACGAGCAGTACTTC.

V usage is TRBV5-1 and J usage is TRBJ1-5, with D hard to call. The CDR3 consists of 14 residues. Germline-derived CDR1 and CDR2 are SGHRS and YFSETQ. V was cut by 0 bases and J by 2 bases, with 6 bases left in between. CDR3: CASSLATGNQPQHF. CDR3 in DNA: TGCGCCAGCAGCTTGGCCACTGGCAATCAGCCCCAGCATTTT.

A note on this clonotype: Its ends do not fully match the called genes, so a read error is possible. CDR3 sequence (DNA): TGCAGCGTTGATGAAGTGTGGACAGGGCTCAATGAGCAGATCTTC. Translating it yields CSVDEVWTGLNEQIF. The chain recombines TRBV29-1 with TRBJ2-1, with TRBD1 matching over 8 bases. CDR3 length: 15 amino acids. From germline, CDR1 is SQVTM and CDR2 ANQGSEA.

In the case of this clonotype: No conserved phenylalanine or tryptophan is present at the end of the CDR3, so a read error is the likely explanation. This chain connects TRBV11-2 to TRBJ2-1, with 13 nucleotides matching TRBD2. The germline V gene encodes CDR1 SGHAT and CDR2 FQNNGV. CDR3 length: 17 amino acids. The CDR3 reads CASRTGTSGNSYNGQFV. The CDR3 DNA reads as TGTGCCAGCAGGACCGGGACTAGCGGGAACTCCTACAATGGGCAGTTCGTC.

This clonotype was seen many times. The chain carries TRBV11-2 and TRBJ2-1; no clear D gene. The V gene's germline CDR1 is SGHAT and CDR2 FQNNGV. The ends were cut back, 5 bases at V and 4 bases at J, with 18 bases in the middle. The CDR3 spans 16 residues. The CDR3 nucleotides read TGTGCCAGCAGCCTCGCACAAGGTGCGAGTTACAATGAGCAGTTCTTC. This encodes CASSLAQGASYNEQFF.

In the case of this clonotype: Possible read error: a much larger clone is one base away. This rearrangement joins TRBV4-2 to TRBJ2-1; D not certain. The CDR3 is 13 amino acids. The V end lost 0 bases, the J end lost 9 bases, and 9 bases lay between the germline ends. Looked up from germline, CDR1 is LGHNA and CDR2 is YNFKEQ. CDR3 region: CASSQDCGGEQFF. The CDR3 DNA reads TGTGCCAGCAGCCAAGATTGTGGCGGTGAGCAGTTCTTC.

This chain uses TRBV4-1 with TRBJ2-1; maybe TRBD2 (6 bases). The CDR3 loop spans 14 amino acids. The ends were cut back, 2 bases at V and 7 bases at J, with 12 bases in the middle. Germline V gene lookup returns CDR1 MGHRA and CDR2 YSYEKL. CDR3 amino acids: CASSQHSGGNEQFF. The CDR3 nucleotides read TGCGCCAGCAGCCAACATAGTGGGGGGAATGAGCAGTTCTTC.